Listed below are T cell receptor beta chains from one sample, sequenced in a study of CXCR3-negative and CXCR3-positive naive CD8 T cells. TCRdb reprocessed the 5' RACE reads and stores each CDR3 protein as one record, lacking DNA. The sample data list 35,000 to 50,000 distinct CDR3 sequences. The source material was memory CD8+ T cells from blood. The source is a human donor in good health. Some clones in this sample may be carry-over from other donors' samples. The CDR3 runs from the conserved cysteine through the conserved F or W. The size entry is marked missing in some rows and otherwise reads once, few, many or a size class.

CASSLAQTWDTAADYGYTF	TRBV5-1	TRBJ1-2	.
CSARAEGFLGTEAFF	TRBV20-1	TRBJ1-1	.
CSVLDVDTKETQYF	TRBV29-1	TRBJ2-5	.
CASRYRAETQYF	TRBV6-5	TRBJ2-5	.
CSAEDSEGYTF	TRBV29-1	TRBJ1-2	.
CASSLSGHAGELFF	TRBV13	TRBJ2-2	.
CSAPGQHYNEQFF	TRBV29-1	TRBJ2-1	.
CASSPPGQETYEQYF	TRBV6-2/TRBV6-3	TRBJ2-7	.
CASSFSDEQFF	TRBV12-3/TRBV12-4	TRBJ2-1	.
CASSAGGRQGNSPLHF	TRBV9	TRBJ1-6	.
CSMGGPGLAVPWGPETQYF	TRBV29-1	TRBJ2-5	.
CASSLQGVNEQYF	TRBV4-1	TRBJ2-7	.
CASSFSGHSSYEQYF	TRBV27	TRBJ2-7	.
CASSAGQLTYEQYF	TRBV7-6	TRBJ2-7	.
CASSQVRTGPQGTYEQYF	TRBV6-5	TRBJ2-7	.
CASRVDRDALNTEAFF	TRBV6-2/TRBV6-3	TRBJ1-1	.
CASSLMRMMYSTDTQYF	TRBV28	TRBJ2-3	.
CASSSRGLYEQYF	TRBV7-8	TRBJ2-7	.
CSARDGFPGDEKLFF	TRBV20-1	TRBJ1-4	.
CSVEVARDGWLMAQYF	TRBV29-1	TRBJ2-5	.
CASSYQQGLGTEAFF	TRBV7-9	TRBJ1-1	.
CASSWVADTEAFF	TRBV11-3	TRBJ1-1	.
CAIGYSSHTSGTGSDTQYF	TRBV10-3	TRBJ2-3	.
CASSETIRTQYF	TRBV25-1	TRBJ2-5	.
CATSRATSQPQHF	TRBV15	TRBJ1-5	.
CATSRVVTEAFF	TRBV15	TRBJ1-1	.
CASSASGGADTQYF	TRBV6-4	TRBJ2-3	.
CSARDYNRGRVTHEQFF	TRBV20-1	TRBJ2-1	.
CASSQYDRSTGELFF	TRBV4-2	TRBJ2-2	.
CASSDSDSGTGGSYGEQFF	TRBV6-4	TRBJ2-1	.
CASSQDSGTSYEQYF	TRBV4-3	TRBJ2-7	.
CASSPRTGKGWNEQFF	TRBV7-2	TRBJ2-1	.
CASSSGSSEAFF	TRBV27	TRBJ1-1	.
CASIGQGDGEQFF	TRBV9	TRBJ2-1	.
CASSDSPSNEQFF	TRBV6-4	TRBJ2-1	.
CASSDRGTDTQYF	TRBV6-4	TRBJ2-3	.
CASSPRLAGGWDTQYF	TRBV28	TRBJ2-3	.
CATRRGQGTNEAFF	TRBV12-3/TRBV12-4	TRBJ1-1	.
CATAPIQGEKLFF	TRBV28	TRBJ1-4	.
CASSSPTRPRAFTDTQYF	TRBV7-9	TRBJ2-3	.
CASSQVRDGGLYGTEAFF	TRBV4-3	TRBJ1-1	.
CASSLRPGQGAYGNTIYF	TRBV7-8	TRBJ1-3	medium-sized
CSASDQDRALYEQYF	TRBV20-1	TRBJ2-7	.
CSARDDATSGGYDTQYF	TRBV20-1	TRBJ2-3	.
CASSLEQGAYNEQFF	TRBV5-1	TRBJ2-1	.
CASSRGTGTDTQYF	TRBV7-2	TRBJ2-3	.
CASSPEGFSYEQYF	TRBV14	TRBJ2-7	.